What follows are 30 T cell receptor beta chains derived from one specimen sequenced in a study of blood T cell repertoires in COVID-19. Sequencing used immunoSEQ multiplex PCR; TCRdb keeps in-frame clones, though not all of them. The sample records around 170,000 clones, roughly 84% being singletons. Sequencing was carried out using peripheral blood. The source is a man between 18 and 35 years old with active or convalescent COVID-19.

This rearrangement joins TRBV7-8 to TRBJ1-2, with a possible D match to TRBD1 (6 bases). The germline V gene has CDR1 SGHVS and CDR2 FQNEAQ. The CDR3 is 16 residues long. Trimming took off 1 base at V and 0 bases at J, with 12 bases between the two ends. This CDR3 reads CASSLEGTRANYGYTF. CDR3 DNA: TGTGCCAGCAGCTTAGAAGGGACACGGGCTAACTATGGCTACACCTTC.

The chain couples TRBV3-1 (or the pseudogene TRBV3-2) to TRBJ2-5, with TRBD1 as a possible D gene (6 bases). With 4 bases removed from V and 2 bases from J, the gap between germline ends came to 11 bases. In germline, CDR1 is LGHDT, CDR2 YNNKEL (reference sequence). CDR3 length: 14 amino acids. CDR3 amino acids: CASSRDIWQETQYF. The CDR3 nucleotides read TGTGCCAGCAGCCGGGACATTTGGCAAGAGACCCAGTACTTC.

DNA for the CDR3: TGTGCCAGCTCACCCCTGAACAGGGATGGCTACACCTTC. Its translation is CASSPLNRDGYTF. J is TRBJ1-2 and V is TRBV18, with a tentative D call TRBD1 (6 bases). The germline CDR1 and CDR2 sequences are KGHSH and LQKENI. The V end lost 3 bases, the J end lost 6 bases, and 11 bases lay between the germline ends. CDR3 length equals 13 residues.

The genes are TRBV5-6 and TRBJ1-1; D is unresolved. The V and J ends lost 0 bases and 6 bases respectively, with 15 bases between them. The CDR3 is 15 residues long. The germline gives CDR1 SGHDT, CDR2 YYEEEE. CDR3 protein: CASSLGRGVDAEAFF. The CDR3 region has the DNA TGTGCCAGCAGCTTGGGTCGGGGAGTGGACGCTGAAGCTTTCTTT.

The chain combines TRBV6-5 with TRBJ1-1; a possible D gene is TRBD1 (5 bases). Trimming stripped 0 bases from V and 0 bases from J, with 11 bases between. The CDR3 has 16 residues. Per the germline V gene, CDR1 is MNHEY and CDR2 is SVGAGI. The CDR3 loop reads CASSYSRTPMNTEAFF. In DNA form, the CDR3 reads TGTGCCAGCAGTTACTCCCGGACACCGATGAACACTGAAGCTTTCTTT.

The rearrangement joins TRBV6-5 to TRBJ1-2; the D gene is possibly TRBD1 (6 bases). The V end was cut by 6 bases, the J end by 2 bases, with 13 bases between. The V gene's germline CDR1 is MNHEY and CDR2 SVGAGI. This CDR3 has 14 amino acids. In DNA, the CDR3 is TGTGCCAGCAGGCCGTCGGACAGAAACTATGGCTACACCTTC. It specifies CASRPSDRNYGYTF.

The chain joins TRBV11-1 to TRBJ1-5; D might be TRBD1 (6 bases). Trimming took 1 base from V and 5 from J, leaving 6 bases between them. Germline lookup yields CDR1 SGHAT and CDR2 FQDESV (reference sequence). The CDR3 has 13 residues. CDR3 in DNA: TGTGCCAGCAGCTTAGGACAGGATCAGCCCCAGCATTTT. It codes for CASSLGQDQPQHF.

The chain employs TRBV7-3 and TRBJ2-2, with TRBD1 matching over 7 bases. CDR1 is SGHTA and CDR2 is FQGTGA in the germline V gene. The CDR3 covers 19 residues. The V and J ends lost 5 bases and 6 bases, in that order; junction bases with no gene match: 21. CDR3 bases: TGTGCCAGCAGCACCCGAGGGACAGTGGGGCCCTTTTCGGCCGGGGAGCTGTTTTTT. Protein: CASSTRGTVGPFSAGELFF.

The chain employs TRBV5-1 and TRBJ1-2; D uncertain. The CDR3 is made up of 15 amino acids. Deletions cut 0 bases from V and 4 bases from J, with 13 bases between. Germline V gives CDR1 SGHRS, CDR2 YFSETQ. The CDR3 DNA reads as TGCGCCAGCAGCTTGGAATCGTCGTCTAGCTATGGCTACACCTTC. Protein product: CASSLESSSSYGYTF.

The J gene is TRBJ1-1, the V gene TRBV19; tentative D call: TRBD1 (5 bases). Trimming removed 10 bases at V and 3 bases at J, with 15 bases between. There are 13 residues in the CDR3. Germline CDR1 is LNHDA and CDR2 is SQIVND (reference sequence). As DNA, the CDR3 is TGTGCCACCGCCGAATGGGGGGACACTGAAGCTTTCTTT. It yields the protein CATAEWGDTEAFF.

The gene calls are TRBV5-5 and TRBJ1-2; D ambiguous. Germline V gene data show CDR1 as SGHKS and CDR2 as YYEKEE (reference sequence). V shed 0 bases and J shed 6 bases, with 12 bases lying between them. The CDR3 consists of 14 residues. CDR3 loop: CASSLANRLDGYTF. The CDR3 nucleotides are TGTGCCAGCAGCTTGGCCAATAGATTAGATGGCTACACCTTC.

The chain combines TRBV7-2 with TRBJ1-1; D unclear. V was shortened by 1 base and J by 1 base, with 7 bases between the two germline ends. CDR3 length: 14 residues. CDR1 and CDR2 (germline): SGHTA, FQGNSA. CDR3 in amino acids: CASSLVDTNTEAFF. The CDR3 DNA follows: TGTGCCAGCAGCTTAGTTGACACGAACACTGAAGCTTTCTTT.

V and J are TRBV9 and TRBJ1-2, with D possibly TRBD1 on 6 matching bases. V lost 4 bases and J lost 7, with 23 bases in between. The germline V gene encodes CDR1 SGDLS and CDR2 YYNGEE. CDR3 length: 16 amino acids. CDR3 sequence (DNA): TGTGCCAGCAGCAAACCAACCGATTACAGGGCAAGTGGCTACACCTTC. It specifies CASSKPTDYRASGYTF.

The chain uses TRBV15 and TRBJ2-7; D perhaps matches TRBD2 (6 bases). This CDR3 contains 16 residues. Trimming removed 0 bases at V and 3 bases at J, with 15 bases between. The germline CDR1 and CDR2 sequences are LNHNV and YYDKDF (reference sequence). In DNA, the CDR3 is TGTGCCACCAGCAGAGATTCTGGGGGGTTTTTCTACGAGCAGTACTTC. The encoded protein is CATSRDSGGFFYEQYF.

The chain has TRBV11-2 and TRBJ2-1, with D perhaps TRBD1 (5 bases). The germline V gene has CDR1 SGHAT and CDR2 FQNNGV. V lost 5 bases, J lost 2 bases, and 13 bases lay in between. The CDR3 runs 15 residues. The CDR3 sequence is CASSLGHSPYNEQFF. The CDR3 DNA sequence: TGTGCCAGCAGCCTAGGACATTCCCCCTACAATGAGCAGTTCTTC.

This sequence joins TRBV6-2 or TRBV6-3 and TRBJ2-1, with 8 bases lining up with TRBD1. The CDR3 has 15 residues. Germline CDR1 reads MNHEY; CDR2 reads SVGEGT. The ends lost 5 bases at V and 8 bases at J; junction bases unmatched: 11. Written as DNA, the CDR3 is TGTGCCAGCAGTGGACGACAGGGGCACTCCGATGAGCAGTTCTTC. It is translated as CASSGRQGHSDEQFF.

J is TRBJ2-6 and V is TRBV28, with 10 bases identical to TRBD1. Trimming removed 5 bases from V and 4 bases from J; junction bases left unmatched: 5. There are 16 residues in the CDR3. Germline V gene lookup returns CDR1 MDHEN and CDR2 SYDVKM. Here the CDR3 reads CASSRDRGRGANVLTF. For the CDR3, the DNA is TGTGCCAGCAGTAGGGACAGGGGTAGGGGGGCCAACGTCCTGACTTTC.

The chain uses TRBV19 and TRBJ2-1, with 12 bases matching TRBD2. The germline V gene has CDR1 LNHDA and CDR2 SQIVND (reference sequence). CDR3 length: 15 amino acids. Trimming cost V 8 bases and J 8 bases; bases outside gene matches: 10. Here the CDR3 reads CASALAGGPVDEQFF. For the CDR3, the DNA is TGTGCCAGTGCACTAGCGGGGGGTCCAGTCGATGAGCAGTTCTTC.

A single count supports this clone. The chain uses TRBV7-2 and TRBJ2-1, with 13 positions matching TRBD2. Trimming at V came to 11 bases and at J to 6 bases, leaving 4 bases not matched to a gene. The CDR3 is 13 amino acids. Germline CDR1 reads SGHTA; CDR2 reads FQGNSA. This chain's CDR3 is CAGGTSGTNEQFF. The CDR3, as DNA: TGTGCCGGCGGGACTAGCGGGACCAATGAGCAGTTCTTC.

V is TRBV7-6 and J is TRBJ1-3; D not certain. Germline V gene lookup returns CDR1 SGHVS and CDR2 FNYEAQ. This CDR3 comprises 15 residues. V shed 1 base and J shed 0 bases, with 7 bases lying between them. The CDR3 protein is CASSLGQHSGNTIYF. In nucleotides, the CDR3 is TGTGCCAGCAGCTTAGGACAACACTCTGGAAACACCATATATTTT.

The gene calls are TRBV5-8 and TRBJ2-1; 9 bases agree with TRBD2. V was clipped by 4 bases and J by 3 bases; unmatched bases: 5. From germline, CDR1 is SGHTS and CDR2 YDEGEE. This CDR3 comprises 15 residues. CDR3: CASSGGLASYNEQFF. The DNA for the CDR3 is TGTGCCAGCAGCGGAGGACTAGCGAGCTACAATGAGCAGTTCTTC.

This sequence joins TRBV4-3 and TRBJ2-1; 7 nucleotides line up with TRBD1. Germline V lookup: CDR1 LGHNA, CDR2 YSLEER. CDR3 length: 14 residues. J lost 10 bases, V lost 4 bases, and 10 bases had no gene match. The CDR3 loop is CASSPGTVVAEQFF. In nucleotides, the CDR3 is TGCGCCAGCAGCCCCGGGACAGTAGTAGCGGAGCAGTTCTTC.

The chain couples TRBV2 to TRBJ2-3; TRBD2 aligns across 7 bases. V shed 4 bases and J 4 bases; nucleotides not matched to a gene: 8. This CDR3 has 15 amino acids. Per germline, CDR1 SNHLY and CDR2 FYNNEI. The DNA for the CDR3 is TGTGCCAGCAGTGTCAGGCGGGGGAACGCAGATACGCAGTATTTT. Amino acid sequence: CASSVRRGNADTQYF.

Details on this clone: A junction end diverges from the germline sequence, so it may reflect a read error. The rearrangement uses TRBV6-1 and TRBJ2-7, with 10 bases that match TRBD1. The CDR3 consists of 14 residues. Germline loops: CDR1 MNHNS, CDR2 SASEGT. As DNA, the CDR3 is TGTGCCAGCAGCGAAGACAGGGGGCTCGGCGAGCAGTACTTC. This sequence encodes CASSEDRGLGEQYF.

V is TRBV19 and J is TRBJ2-7; 11 positions agree with TRBD2. The CDR3 totals 20 residues. The V gene's germline CDR1 is LNHDA and CDR2 SQIVND (reference sequence). V lost 8 bases to trimming and J lost 2 bases; unmatched junction nucleotides: 23. CDR3 sequence reads: CASLRPGTSGYQLLTYEQYF. CDR3 nucleotides: TGTGCCAGTTTACGACCCGGGACTAGCGGATATCAGTTACTGACCTACGAGCAGTACTTC.

This clone occurred once. This chain connects TRBV11-2 to TRBJ1-2; 9 nucleotides line up with TRBD1. In germline, CDR1 is SGHAT, CDR2 FQNNGV. The CDR3 length is 16 residues. J gave up 3 bases and V 1 base, and 6 bases lay outside the gene matches. CDR3 nucleotides: TGTGCCAGCAGCTTAGGGGTCCGGACAGGGGACTATGGCTACACCTTC. Residues: CASSLGVRTGDYGYTF.

The chain is built from TRBV19 and TRBJ1-3; a weak D match, TRBD1 (6 bases). The CDR3 has 22 residues. CDR1 is LNHDA and CDR2 is SQIVND in the germline V gene (reference sequence). V lost 3 bases to trimming and J lost 11 bases, with 41 bases between them. The CDR3 spells CASSIGTGQLNLLRLEEQSIYF. DNA of the CDR3: TGTGCCAGTAGTATTGGGACGGGACAACTGAACCTTTTAAGGTTAGAAGAACAATCCATATATTTT.

The J gene is TRBJ1-6, the V gene TRBV6-2 or TRBV6-3; 7 nucleotides align to TRBD1. The J segment lost 5 bases and the V segment lost 8 bases, leaving 6 bases of the junction unmatched. CDR3 length: 14 residues. Looked up from germline, CDR1 is MNHEY and CDR2 is SVGEGT. DNA of the CDR3: TGTGCCAGCGGCCGGACAGGAAATAATTCACCCCTCCACTTT. It translates to CASGRTGNNSPLHF.

CDR3 nucleotides: TGTGCCAGCAGCTTGTCCGGGACAGTTAGCGAGCAGTACTTC. Protein sequence: CASSLSGTVSEQYF. The gene calls are TRBV7-6 and TRBJ2-7; 7 nucleotides align to TRBD1. The germline CDR1 and CDR2 sequences are SGHVS and FNYEAQ. The CDR3 totals 14 residues. The V segment lost 3 bases and the J segment 6 bases; nucleotides outside the gene matches: 8.

The chain uses TRBV19 and TRBJ2-1, with D possibly matching TRBD1 (6 bases). Germline loops: CDR1 LNHDA, CDR2 SQIVND (reference sequence). The germline V and J ends were trimmed by 7 bases and 2 bases, with 15 bases remaining between them. The CDR3 consists of 15 residues. This CDR3 is CASTYDRNPYNEQFF. CDR3 bases: TGTGCCAGTACCTATGACAGGAACCCCTACAATGAGCAGTTCTTC.